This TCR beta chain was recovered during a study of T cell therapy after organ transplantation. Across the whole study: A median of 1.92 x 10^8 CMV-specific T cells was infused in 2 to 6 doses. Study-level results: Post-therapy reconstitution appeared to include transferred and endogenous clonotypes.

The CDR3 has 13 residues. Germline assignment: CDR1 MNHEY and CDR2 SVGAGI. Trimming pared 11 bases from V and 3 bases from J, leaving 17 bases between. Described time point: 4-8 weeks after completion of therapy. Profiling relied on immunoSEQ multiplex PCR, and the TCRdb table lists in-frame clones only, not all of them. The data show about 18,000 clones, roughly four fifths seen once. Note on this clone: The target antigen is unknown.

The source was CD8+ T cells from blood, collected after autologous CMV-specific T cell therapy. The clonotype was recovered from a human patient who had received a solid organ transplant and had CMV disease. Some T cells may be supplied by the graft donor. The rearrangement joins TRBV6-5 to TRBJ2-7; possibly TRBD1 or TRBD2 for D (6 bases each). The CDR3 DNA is TGTGCCTGTCGAGGGGGGCCAAACTACGAGCAGTACTTC. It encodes CACRGGPNYEQYF.